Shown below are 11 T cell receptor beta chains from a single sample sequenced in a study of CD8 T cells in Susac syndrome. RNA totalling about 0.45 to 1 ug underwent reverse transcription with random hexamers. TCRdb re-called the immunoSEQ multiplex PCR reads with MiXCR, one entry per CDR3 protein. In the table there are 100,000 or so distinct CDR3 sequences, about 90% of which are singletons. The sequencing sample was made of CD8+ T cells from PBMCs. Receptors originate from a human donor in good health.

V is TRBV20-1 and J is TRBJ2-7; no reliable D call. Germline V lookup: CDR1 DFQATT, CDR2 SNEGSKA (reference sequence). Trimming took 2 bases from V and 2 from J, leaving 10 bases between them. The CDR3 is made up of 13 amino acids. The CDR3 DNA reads TGCAGTGCTAGAAGGGTTATCCCCTACGAGCAGTACTTC. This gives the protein CSARRVIPYEQYF.

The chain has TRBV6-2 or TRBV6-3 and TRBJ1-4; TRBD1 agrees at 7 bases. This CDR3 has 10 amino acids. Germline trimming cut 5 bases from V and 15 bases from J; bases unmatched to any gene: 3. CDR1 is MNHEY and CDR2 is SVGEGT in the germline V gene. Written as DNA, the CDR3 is TGTGCCAGCAGTGCCGGGACAGTGTTTTTT. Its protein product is CASSAGTVFF.

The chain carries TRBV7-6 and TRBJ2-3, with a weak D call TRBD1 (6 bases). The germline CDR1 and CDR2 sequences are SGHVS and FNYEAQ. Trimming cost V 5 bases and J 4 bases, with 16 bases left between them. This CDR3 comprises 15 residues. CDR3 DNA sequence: TGTGCCAGCAGCCCAAGTCCTCAGGGGCCAGATACGCAGTATTTT. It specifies CASSPSPQGPDTQYF.

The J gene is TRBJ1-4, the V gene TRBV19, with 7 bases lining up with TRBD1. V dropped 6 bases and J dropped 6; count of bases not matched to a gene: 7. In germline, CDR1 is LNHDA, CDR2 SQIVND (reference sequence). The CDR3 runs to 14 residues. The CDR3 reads CASRLQGTYEKLFF. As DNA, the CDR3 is TGTGCCAGTAGATTACAGGGGACCTATGAAAAACTGTTTTTT.

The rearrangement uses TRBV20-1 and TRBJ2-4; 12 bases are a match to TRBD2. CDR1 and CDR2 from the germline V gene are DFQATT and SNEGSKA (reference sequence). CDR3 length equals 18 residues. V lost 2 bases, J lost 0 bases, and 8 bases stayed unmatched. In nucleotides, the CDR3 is TGCAGTGCTAGACTCATTTCTAGCGGGAGGGTAGCCAAAAACATTCAGTACTTC. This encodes CSARLISSGRVAKNIQYF.

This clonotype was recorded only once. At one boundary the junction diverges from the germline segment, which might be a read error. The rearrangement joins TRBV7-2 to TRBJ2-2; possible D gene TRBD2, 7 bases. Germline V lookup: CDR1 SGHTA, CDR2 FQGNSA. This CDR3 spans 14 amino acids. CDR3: CASSLGGVPGELFF. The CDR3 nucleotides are TGTGCCAGCAGTTTAGGGGGGGTGCCCGGGGAGCTGTTTTTT.

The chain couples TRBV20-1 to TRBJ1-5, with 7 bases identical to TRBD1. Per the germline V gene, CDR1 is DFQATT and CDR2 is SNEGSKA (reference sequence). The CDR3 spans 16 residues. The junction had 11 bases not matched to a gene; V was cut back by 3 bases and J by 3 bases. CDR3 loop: CSARRGGPHPNQPQHF. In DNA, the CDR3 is TGCAGTGCTAGGCGAGGGGGCCCTCACCCCAATCAGCCCCAGCATTTT.

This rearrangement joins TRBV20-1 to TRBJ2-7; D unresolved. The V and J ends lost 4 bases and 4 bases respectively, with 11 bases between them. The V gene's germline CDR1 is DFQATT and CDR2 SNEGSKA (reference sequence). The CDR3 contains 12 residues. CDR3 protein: CSATPGRYEQYF. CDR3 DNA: TGCAGTGCTACTCCCGGCCGATACGAGCAGTACTTC.

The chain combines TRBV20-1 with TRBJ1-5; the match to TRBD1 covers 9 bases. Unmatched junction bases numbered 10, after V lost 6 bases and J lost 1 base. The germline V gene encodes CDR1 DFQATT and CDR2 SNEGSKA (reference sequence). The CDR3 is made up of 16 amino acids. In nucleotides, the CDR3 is TGCAGTGCCGCTAGTAGACAGGGGGAAAGCAATCAGCCCCAGCATTTT. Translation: CSAASRQGESNQPQHF.

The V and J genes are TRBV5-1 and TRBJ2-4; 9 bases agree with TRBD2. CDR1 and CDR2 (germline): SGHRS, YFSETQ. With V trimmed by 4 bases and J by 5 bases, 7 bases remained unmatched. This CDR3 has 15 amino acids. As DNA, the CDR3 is TGCGCCAGCAGCCTATCGGGACTAGCAGAAAACATTCAGTACTTC. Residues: CASSLSGLAENIQYF.

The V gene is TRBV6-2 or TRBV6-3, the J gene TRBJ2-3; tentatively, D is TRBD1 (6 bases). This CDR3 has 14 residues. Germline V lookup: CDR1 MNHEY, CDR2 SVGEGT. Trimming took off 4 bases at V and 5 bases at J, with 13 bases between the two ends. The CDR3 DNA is TGTGCCAGCAGTTTGGGGGCAAGGGGAGATACGCAGTATTTT. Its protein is CASSLGARGDTQYF.